This T cell receptor beta chain was obtained from a study of metastatic and nonmetastatic thyroid tumors. TCRdb recomputed clones from the PCR reads via MiXCR. Of about 82,000 clones in the sample, under 15% were seen once. Germline V CDR1 and CDR2: MNHNY, SVGAGI (reference sequence). Deletions cut 6 bases from V and 3 bases from J, with 22 bases between. The CDR3 is 17 amino acids. Study conclusions and caveats: Reported TCR beta diversity, measured in blood and tumor, was significantly higher for malignant thyroid tumors than for benign nodules.

For this clone: Antigen unknown. This could be a read error, since a much larger clone is one nucleotide away.

Thyroid surgery was preceded by no treatment in any patient. The receptor's source is a female donor with papillary thyroid cancer or a benign thyroid nodule (not recorded which). Some clones in this sample may be carry-over from other donors' samples. Input material: tumor tissue. The chain recombines TRBV6-6 with TRBJ2-3; D unresolved. The CDR3 here is CASRYTTALSLTDTQYF. CDR3 DNA sequence: TGTGCCAGCAGATATACTACAGCACTATCTTTAACAGATACGCAGTATTTT.